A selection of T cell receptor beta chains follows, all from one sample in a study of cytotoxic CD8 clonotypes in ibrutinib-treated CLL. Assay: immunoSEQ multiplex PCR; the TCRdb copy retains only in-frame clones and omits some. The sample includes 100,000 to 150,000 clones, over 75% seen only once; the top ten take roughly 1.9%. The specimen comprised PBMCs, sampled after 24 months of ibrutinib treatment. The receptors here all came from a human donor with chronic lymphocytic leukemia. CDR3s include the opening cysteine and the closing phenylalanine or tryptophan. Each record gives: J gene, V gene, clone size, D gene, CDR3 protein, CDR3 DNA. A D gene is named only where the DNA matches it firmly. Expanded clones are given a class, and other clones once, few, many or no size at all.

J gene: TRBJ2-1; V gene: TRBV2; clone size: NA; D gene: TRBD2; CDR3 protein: CARLAGERSEQFF; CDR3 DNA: TGTGCTAGGCTAGCGGGAGAGAGGTCCGAGCAGTTCTTC
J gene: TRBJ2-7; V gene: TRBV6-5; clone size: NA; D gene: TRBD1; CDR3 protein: CASSYLQGTYEQYF; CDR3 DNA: TGTGCCAGCAGTTACTTACAGGGGACCTACGAGCAGTACTTC
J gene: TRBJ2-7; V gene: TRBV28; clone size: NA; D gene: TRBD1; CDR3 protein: CASSLGTGLSYEQYF; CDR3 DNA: TGTGCCAGCAGTTTGGGGACAGGGTTATCCTACGAGCAGTACTTC
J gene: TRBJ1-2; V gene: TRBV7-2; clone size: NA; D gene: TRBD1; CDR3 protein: CASGAGGDGYTF; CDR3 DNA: TGTGCTTCCGGAGCAGGGGGCGATGGCTACACCTTC
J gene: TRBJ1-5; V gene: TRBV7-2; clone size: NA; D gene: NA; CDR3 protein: CASRPGRISNQPQHF; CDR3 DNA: TGTGCCAGCAGACCCGGACGGATTAGCAATCAGCCCCAGCATTTT
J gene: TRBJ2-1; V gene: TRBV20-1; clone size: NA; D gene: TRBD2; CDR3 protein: CSGAGANEQFF; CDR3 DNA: TGCAGTGGCGCGGGAGCCAATGAGCAGTTCTTC
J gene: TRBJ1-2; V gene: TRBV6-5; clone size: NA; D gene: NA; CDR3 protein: CASSYETYGYTF; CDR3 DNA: TGTGCCAGCAGTTACGAGACCTATGGCTACACCTTC
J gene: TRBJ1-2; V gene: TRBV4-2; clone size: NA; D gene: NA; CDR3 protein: CASSQAGTWGNGYTF; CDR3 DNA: TGTGCCAGCAGCCAAGCCGGGACATGGGGAAATGGCTACACCTTC
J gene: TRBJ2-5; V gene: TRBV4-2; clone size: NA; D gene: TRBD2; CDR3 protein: CASSPGQRGFQETQYF; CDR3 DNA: TGTGCCAGCAGCCCGGGCCAGCGGGGTTTCCAAGAGACCCAGTACTTC
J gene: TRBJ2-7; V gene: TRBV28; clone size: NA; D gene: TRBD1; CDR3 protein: CATNRDRGEQYF; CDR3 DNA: TGTGCCACGAACCGGGACAGGGGCGAGCAGTACTTC
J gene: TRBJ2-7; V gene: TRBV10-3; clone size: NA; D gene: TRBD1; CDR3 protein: CAIRTDRTGYEQYF; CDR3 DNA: TGTGCCATCAGGACGGACAGGACCGGCTACGAGCAGTACTTC
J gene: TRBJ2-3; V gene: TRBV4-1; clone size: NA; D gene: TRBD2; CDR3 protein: CASSHPTSTSGRKGDTQYF; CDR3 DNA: TGCGCCAGCAGCCACCCAACGAGCACTAGCGGGAGAAAAGGAGATACGCAGTATTTT
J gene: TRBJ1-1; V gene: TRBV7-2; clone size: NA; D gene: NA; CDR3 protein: CASSSLGVNTEAFF; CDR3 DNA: TGTGCCAGCAGCTCATTAGGGGTGAACACTGAAGCTTTCTTT
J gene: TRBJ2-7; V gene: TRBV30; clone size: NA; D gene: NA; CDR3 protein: CAWSGKGPYYEQYF; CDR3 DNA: TGTGCCTGGAGTGGAAAGGGACCCTACTACGAGCAGTACTTC
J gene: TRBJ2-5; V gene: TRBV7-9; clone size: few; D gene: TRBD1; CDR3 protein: CASNRGLETQYF; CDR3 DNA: TGTGCCAGCAACAGGGGGTTGGAGACCCAGTACTTC
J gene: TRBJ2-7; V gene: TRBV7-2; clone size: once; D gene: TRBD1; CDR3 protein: CASSSTGGSYEQYF; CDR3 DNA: TGTGCCAGCAGCTCGACAGGGGGCTCCTACGAGCAGTACTTC
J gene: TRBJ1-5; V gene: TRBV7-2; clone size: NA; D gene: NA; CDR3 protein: CASSLKGVGNQPQHF; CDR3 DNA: TGTGCCAGCAGCTTAAAAGGGGTGGGCAATCAGCCCCAGCATTTT
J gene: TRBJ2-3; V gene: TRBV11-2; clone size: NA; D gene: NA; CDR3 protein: CASSLRASTDTQYF; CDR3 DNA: TGTGCCAGCAGCTTAAGGGCCAGTACAGATACGCAGTATTTT
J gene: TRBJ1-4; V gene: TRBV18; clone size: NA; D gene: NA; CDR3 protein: CASSSLQRAGEKLFF; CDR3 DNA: TGTGCCAGCTCATCCCTACAGAGGGCAGGTGAAAAACTGTTTTTT
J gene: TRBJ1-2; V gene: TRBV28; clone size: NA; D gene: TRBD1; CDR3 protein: CASSLTGITGYTF; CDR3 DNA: TGTGCCAGCAGTTTGACAGGGATTACTGGCTACACCTTC
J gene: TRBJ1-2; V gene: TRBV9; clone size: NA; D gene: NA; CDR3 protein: CASSVHGGYYGYTF; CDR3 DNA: TGTGCCAGCAGCGTACACGGGGGTTACTATGGCTACACCTTC
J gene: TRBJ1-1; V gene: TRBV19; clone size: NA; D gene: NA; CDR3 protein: CASRLQGNTEAFF; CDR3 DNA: TGTGCCAGTAGGTTACAGGGGAACACTGAAGCTTTCTTT
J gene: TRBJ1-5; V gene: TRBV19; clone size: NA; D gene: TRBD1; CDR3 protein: CASSPFTGVRGQPQHF; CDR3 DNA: TGTGCCAGTTCGCCCTTCACAGGGGTAAGAGGACAGCCCCAGCATTTT
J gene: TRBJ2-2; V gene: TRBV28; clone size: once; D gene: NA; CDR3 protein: CASSLGSDTTGELFF; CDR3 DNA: TGTGCCAGCAGTCTTGGGTCGGATACGACCGGGGAGCTGTTTTTT
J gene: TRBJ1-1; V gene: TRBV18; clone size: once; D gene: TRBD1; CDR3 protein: CASSRQGNTEAFF; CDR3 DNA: TGTGCCAGCTCACGACAGGGAAACACTGAAGCTTTCTTT
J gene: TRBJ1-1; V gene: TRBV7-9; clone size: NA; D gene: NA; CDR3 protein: CASSFVRYTEAFF; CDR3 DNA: TGTGCCAGCAGCTTCGTAAGATACACTGAAGCTTTCTTT
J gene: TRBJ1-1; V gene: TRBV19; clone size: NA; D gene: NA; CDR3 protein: CASMGRSTDLTTEAFF; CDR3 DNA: TGTGCCAGTATGGGACGGTCGACTGATTTGACCACTGAAGCTTTCTTT
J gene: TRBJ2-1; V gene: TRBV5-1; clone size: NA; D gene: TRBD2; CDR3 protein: CASSLDPVFDGGGPYNEQFF; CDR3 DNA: TGCGCCAGCAGCTTGGACCCCGTTTTTGATGGCGGGGGGCCCTACAATGAGCAGTTCTTC
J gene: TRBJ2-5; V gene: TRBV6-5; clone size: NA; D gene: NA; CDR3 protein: CASSLAVGTWETQYF; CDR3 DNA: TGTGCCAGCAGTCTGGCGGTTGGGACCTGGGAGACCCAGTACTTC
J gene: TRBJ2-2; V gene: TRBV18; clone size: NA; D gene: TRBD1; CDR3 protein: CASSLKGQPTGELFF; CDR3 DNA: TGTGCCAGCTCACTAAAGGGACAGCCTACCGGGGAGCTGTTTTTT
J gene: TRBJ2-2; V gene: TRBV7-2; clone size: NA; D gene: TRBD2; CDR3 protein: CASSPLASGVAGELFF; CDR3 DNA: TGTGCCAGCAGCCCCCTCGCTAGCGGGGTTGCCGGGGAGCTGTTTTTT
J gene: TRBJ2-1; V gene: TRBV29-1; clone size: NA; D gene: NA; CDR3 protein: CSVQELQGSHEQFF; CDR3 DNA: TGCAGCGTTCAGGAACTACAGGGATCCCATGAGCAGTTCTTC
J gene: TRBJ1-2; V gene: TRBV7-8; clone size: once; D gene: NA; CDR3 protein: CASSLSGYGYTF; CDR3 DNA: TGTGCCAGCAGCTTATCAGGGTATGGCTACACCTTC
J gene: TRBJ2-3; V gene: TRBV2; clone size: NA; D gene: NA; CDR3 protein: CASSNPGTVSDTQYF; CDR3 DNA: TGTGCCAGCAGCAACCCCGGGACCGTGTCAGATACGCAGTATTTT
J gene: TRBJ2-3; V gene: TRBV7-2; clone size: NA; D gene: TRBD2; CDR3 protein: CASSLYGLAAFTDTQYF; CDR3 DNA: TGTGCCAGCAGCTTATATGGACTAGCGGCTTTCACAGATACGCAGTATTTT
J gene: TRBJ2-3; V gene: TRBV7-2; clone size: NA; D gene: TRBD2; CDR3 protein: CASSLPSGGADTQYF; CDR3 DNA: TGTGCCAGCAGTTTACCTAGCGGTGGGGCAGATACGCAGTATTTT
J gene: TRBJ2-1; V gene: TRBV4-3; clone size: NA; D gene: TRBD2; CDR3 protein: CASSQLAGAYNEQFF; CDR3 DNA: TGCGCCAGCAGCCAACTAGCGGGGGCCTACAATGAGCAGTTCTTC
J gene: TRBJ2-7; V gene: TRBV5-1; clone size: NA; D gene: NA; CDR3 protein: CASSSPRGLSHEQYF; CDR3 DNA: TGCGCCAGCAGCTCCCCAAGGGGTCTCTCCCACGAGCAGTACTTC
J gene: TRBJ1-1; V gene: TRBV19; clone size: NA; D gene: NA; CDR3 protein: CASRVGTNTEAFF; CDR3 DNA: TGTGCCAGTAGAGTGGGGACGAACACTGAAGCTTTCTTT
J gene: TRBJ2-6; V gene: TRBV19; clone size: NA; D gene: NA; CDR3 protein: CASSIVGAGANVLTF; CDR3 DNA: TGTGCCAGTAGTATCGTAGGGGCTGGGGCCAACGTCCTGACTTTC
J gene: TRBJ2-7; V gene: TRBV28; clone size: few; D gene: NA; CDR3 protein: CASSSLEAGGYLGQYF; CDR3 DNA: TGTGCCAGCAGTTCCTTAGAGGCAGGGGGGTATCTGGGGCAGTACTTC
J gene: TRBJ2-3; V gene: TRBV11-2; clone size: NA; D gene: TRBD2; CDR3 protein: CASSFRLALDTQYF; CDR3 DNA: TGTGCCAGCAGCTTCCGACTAGCATTAGATACGCAGTATTTT
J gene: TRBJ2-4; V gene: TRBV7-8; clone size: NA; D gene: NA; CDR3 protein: CASSQTIVDRLAKNIQYF; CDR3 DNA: TGTGCCAGCAGCCAAACCATAGTCGACCGCCTAGCCAAAAACATTCAGTACTTC
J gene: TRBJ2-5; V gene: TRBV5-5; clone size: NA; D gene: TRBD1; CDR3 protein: CASSFYRGQETQYF; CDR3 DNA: TGTGCCAGCAGCTTCTACAGGGGTCAAGAGACCCAGTACTTC
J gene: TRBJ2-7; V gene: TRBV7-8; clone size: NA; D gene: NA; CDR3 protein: CASSVDRPYEQYF; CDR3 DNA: TGTGCCAGCAGCGTAGACAGACCCTACGAGCAGTACTTC
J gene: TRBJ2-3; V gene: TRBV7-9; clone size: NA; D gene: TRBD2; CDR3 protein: CASSLGSSGGTDTQYF; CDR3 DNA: TGTGCCAGCAGCCTCGGGTCTAGCGGGGGGACAGATACGCAGTATTTT
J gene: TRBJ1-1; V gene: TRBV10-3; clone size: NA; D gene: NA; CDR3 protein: CAIKGFSRERGAEAFF; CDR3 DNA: TGTGCCATCAAGGGTTTTTCACGGGAGCGGGGGGCTGAAGCTTTCTTT
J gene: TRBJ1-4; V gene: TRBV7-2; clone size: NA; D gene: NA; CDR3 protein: CASSSLERDGEKLFF; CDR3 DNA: TGCGCCAGCAGCTCGCTAGAGAGGGACGGGGAAAAACTGTTTTTT
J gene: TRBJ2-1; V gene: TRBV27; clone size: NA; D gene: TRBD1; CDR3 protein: CASTLSRDRGNNEQFF; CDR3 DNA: TGTGCCAGCACCCTATCAAGGGACAGGGGCAACAATGAGCAGTTCTTC
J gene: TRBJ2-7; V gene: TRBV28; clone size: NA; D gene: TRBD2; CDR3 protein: CASRTSGSSYEQYF; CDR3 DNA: TGTGCCAGCAGAACTAGCGGGAGCTCCTACGAGCAGTACTTC
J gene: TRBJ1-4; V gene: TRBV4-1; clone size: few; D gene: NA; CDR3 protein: CASSQDRGEKLFF; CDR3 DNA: TGCGCCAGCAGCCAAGATCGGGGGGAAAAACTGTTTTTT
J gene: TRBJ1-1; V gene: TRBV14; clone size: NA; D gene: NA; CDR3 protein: CASSQKENTEAFF; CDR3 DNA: TGTGCCAGCAGCCAAAAGGAGAACACTGAAGCTTTCTTT
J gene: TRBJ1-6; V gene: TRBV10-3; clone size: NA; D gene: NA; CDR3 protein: CAISEAGRSYNSPLHF; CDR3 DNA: TGTGCCATCAGTGAGGCCGGCAGATCCTATAATTCACCCCTCCACTTT